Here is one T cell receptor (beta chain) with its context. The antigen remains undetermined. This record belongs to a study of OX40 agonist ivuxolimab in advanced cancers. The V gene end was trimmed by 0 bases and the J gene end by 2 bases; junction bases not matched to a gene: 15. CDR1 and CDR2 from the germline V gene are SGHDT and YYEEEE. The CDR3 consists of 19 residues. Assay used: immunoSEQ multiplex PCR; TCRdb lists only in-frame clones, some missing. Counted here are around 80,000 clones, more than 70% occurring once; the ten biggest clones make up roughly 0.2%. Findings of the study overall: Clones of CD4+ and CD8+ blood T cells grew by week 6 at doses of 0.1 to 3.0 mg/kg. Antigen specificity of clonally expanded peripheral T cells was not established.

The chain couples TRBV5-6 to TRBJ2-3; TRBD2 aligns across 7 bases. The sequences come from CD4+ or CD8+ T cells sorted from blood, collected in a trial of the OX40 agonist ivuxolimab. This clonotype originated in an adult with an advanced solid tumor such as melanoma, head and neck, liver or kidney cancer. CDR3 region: CASSLAGRGFPSYTDTQYF. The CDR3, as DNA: TGTGCCAGCAGCTTGGCCGGGCGGGGGTTCCCCTCGTACACAGATACGCAGTATTTT. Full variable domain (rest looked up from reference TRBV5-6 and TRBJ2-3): DAGVTQSPTHLIKTRGQQVTLRCSPKSGHDTVSWYQQALGQGPQFIFQYYEEEERQRGNFPDRFSGHQFPNYSSELNVNALLLGDSALYLCASSLAGRGFPSYTDTQYFGPGTRLTVL.